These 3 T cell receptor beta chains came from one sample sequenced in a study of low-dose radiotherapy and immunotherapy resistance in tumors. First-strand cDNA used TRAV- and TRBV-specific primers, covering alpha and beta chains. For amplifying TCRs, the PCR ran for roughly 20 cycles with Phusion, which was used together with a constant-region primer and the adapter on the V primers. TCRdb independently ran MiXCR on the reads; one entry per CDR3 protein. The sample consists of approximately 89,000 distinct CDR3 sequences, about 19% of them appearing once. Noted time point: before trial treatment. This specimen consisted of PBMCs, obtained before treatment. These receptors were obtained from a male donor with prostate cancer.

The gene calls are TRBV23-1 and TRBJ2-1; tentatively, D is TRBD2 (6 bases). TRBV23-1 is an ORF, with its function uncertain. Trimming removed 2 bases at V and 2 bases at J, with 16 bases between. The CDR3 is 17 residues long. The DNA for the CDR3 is TGCGCCAGCAGTCAAACCTCAAGGGGAGGTACCTACAATGAGCAGTTCTTC. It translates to CASSQTSRGGTYNEQFF.

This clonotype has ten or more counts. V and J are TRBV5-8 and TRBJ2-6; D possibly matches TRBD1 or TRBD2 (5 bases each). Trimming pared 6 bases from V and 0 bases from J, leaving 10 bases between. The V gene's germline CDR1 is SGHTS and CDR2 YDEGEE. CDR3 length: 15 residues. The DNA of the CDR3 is TGTGCCAGCAACCTGGGACGCTCTGGGGCCAACGTCCTGACTTTC. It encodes CASNLGRSGANVLTF.

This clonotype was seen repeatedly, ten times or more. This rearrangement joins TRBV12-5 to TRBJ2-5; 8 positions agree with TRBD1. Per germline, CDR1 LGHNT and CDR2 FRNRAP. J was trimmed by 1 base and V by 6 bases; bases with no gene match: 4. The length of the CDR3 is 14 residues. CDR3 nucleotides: TGTGCTAGTGGCACAGGGACAGGCCAAGAGACCCAGTACTTC. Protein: CASGTGTGQETQYF.